This TCR beta chain was observed in a study of vaccination and CD4 T cells after COVID-19. The treatment denotes: roughly ten-day PBMC culture with coronavirus spike peptide pools or control peptides (ViraFEST assay). At the Johns Hopkins FTIC core, DNA taken from cultured CD4+ T cells was sequenced by way of the Oncomine TCR Beta short-read assay. TCRdb processed the PCR reads anew with MiXCR; each CDR3 protein has one entry. In the table there are 20,000 to 25,000 distinct CDR3 sequences, more than 40% of which are singletons. Germline V gene data show CDR1 as LGHNA and CDR2 as YSLEER. This CDR3 spans 16 amino acids. With 4 bases clipped from V and 3 bases from J, the junction kept 8 bases outside the gene matches. In the case of this clonotype: Antigen: not known.

Input material: CD4+ T cells from blood, cultured in vitro. This TCR came from a human donor who had recovered from COVID-19. The rearrangement joins TRBV4-3 to TRBJ1-4, with 7 positions matching TRBD1. CDR3 DNA: TGCGCCAGCAGCCGGACAGACAGGGCACCTAATGAAAAACTGTTTTTT. The encoded protein is CASSRTDRAPNEKLFF.